The next 14 T cell receptor beta chains were all read from a single sample in a study of cytomegalovirus exposure and HLA in healthy donors. Primers: 60 Vbeta forward and 13 Jbeta reverse. The repertoire was sequenced with immunoSEQ multiplex PCR; TCRdb's copy has only in-frame clones and lacks some. The top ten hold less than 15% of the sample, which has tens of thousands of clones, roughly two thirds seen once. Sequencing used PBMCs. These receptors all come from a woman aged 45-59 years in good health and CMV-seropositive.

This clone was observed a single time. The V and J genes are TRBV18 and TRBJ2-6; no definite D call. V lost 0 bases and J 2 bases, leaving 8 bases between the germline ends. Looked up from germline, CDR1 is KGHSH and CDR2 is LQKENI. The CDR3 sequence is 16 residues long. The CDR3 region is CASSPPWSTGANVLTF. As DNA, the CDR3 is TGTGCCAGCTCACCACCTTGGAGTACTGGGGCCAACGTCCTGACTTTC.

The chain employs TRBV5-4 and TRBJ2-3; 9 nucleotides align to TRBD1. This CDR3 is built from 16 residues. Losses at the gene ends were 4 bases for V and 0 bases for J; bases not matched to a gene: 6. Germline V gene sequence: CDR1 SGHNT, CDR2 YYREEE (reference sequence). As DNA, the CDR3 is TGTGCCAGCAGCCCTAGGACAGGGGCTAGCACAGATACGCAGTATTTT. This codes for CASSPRTGASTDTQYF.

This chain joins TRBV7-8 and TRBJ1-1; 7 bases align to TRBD1. Germline CDR1 reads SGHVS; CDR2 reads FQNEAQ. V lost 3 bases, J lost 2 bases, and 3 bases stayed unmatched. The CDR3 sequence is 14 residues long. The CDR3 loop is CASSFRQGNTEAFF. The CDR3, as DNA: TGTGCCAGCAGCTTCCGACAGGGCAACACTGAAGCTTTCTTT.

This chain links TRBV27 with TRBJ2-6, with 9 positions matching TRBD2. The CDR3 totals 18 residues. Germline CDR1 and CDR2: MNHEY and SMNVEV (reference sequence). Trimming at V came to 8 bases and at J to 4 bases, leaving 15 bases not matched to a gene. Here the CDR3 reads CASHRMGAGGPGANVLTF. Here the CDR3 DNA reads TGTGCCAGCCATAGAATGGGAGCGGGAGGCCCAGGGGCCAACGTCCTGACTTTC.

This clone was seen a handful of times. J is TRBJ2-4 and V is TRBV9, with D perhaps TRBD1 (5 bases). V was cut by 4 bases and J by 2 bases, with 13 bases left in between. The CDR3 totals 15 residues. Germline-derived CDR1 and CDR2 are SGDLS and YYNGEE. CDR3 nucleotides: TGTGCCAGCAGCACAGCCGACAGTCCCAAAAACATTCAGTACTTC. Its translation: CASSTADSPKNIQYF.

The chain joins TRBV30 to TRBJ2-2; 7 bases fit TRBD1. V shed 2 bases and J 3 bases; nucleotides not matched to a gene: 3. The CDR3 totals 14 residues. Per germline, CDR1 GTSNPN and CDR2 SVGIG (reference sequence). CDR3 sequence: CAWSTGVDTGELFF. Here the CDR3 DNA reads TGTGCCTGGAGTACAGGGGTGGACACCGGGGAGCTGTTTTTT.

Comment on this clone: The identical CDR3 is also encoded by other nucleotide sequences in the sample. The chain joins TRBV29-1 to TRBJ2-5; 7 bases agree with TRBD1. Per germline, CDR1 SQVTM and CDR2 ANQGSEA. Trimming cost V 6 bases and J 2 bases; bases outside gene matches: 6. The CDR3 length is 13 residues. The CDR3 coding sequence is TGCAGCGTGCCGGGACAGTCACAAGAGACCCAGTACTTC. Translating it yields CSVPGQSQETQYF.

In DNA form, the CDR3 reads TGTGCCAGCAGCGAGCCGGACAGGGGGGGGACCCAGTACTTC. Translation: CASSEPDRGGTQYF. J is TRBJ2-5 and V is TRBV7-2; 10 bases are a match to TRBD1. The CDR3 runs 14 residues. Trimming at V came to 5 bases and at J to 7 bases, leaving 7 bases not matched to a gene. Looked up from germline, CDR1 is SGHTA and CDR2 is FQGNSA. Variable domain in full (rest from reference TRBV7-2 and TRBJ2-5): GAGVSQSPSNKVTEKGKDVELRCDPISGHTALYWYRQSLGQGLEFLIYFQGNSAPDKSGLPSDRFSAERTGGSVSTLTIQRTQQEDSAVYLCASSEPDRGGTQYFGPGTRLLVL.

The J gene is TRBJ2-7, the V gene TRBV21-1; the D call of TRBD2 is as the table states it, not checked on the DNA. TRBV21-1 is noted as a pseudogene. The CDR3 extends over 15 amino acids. The CDR3 DNA reads as TGTGCCAGCAGCAAAGCTGGCAGCGGATCCTACGAGCAGTACTTC. It yields the protein CASSKAGSGSYEQYF.

This chain connects TRBV25-1 to TRBJ2-5; 9 positions match TRBD1. This CDR3 is 15 amino acids long. Germline V gene sequence: CDR1 MGHDK, CDR2 SYGVNS. The junction had 7 bases not matched to a gene; V was cut back by 3 bases and J by 5 bases. CDR3 in DNA: TGTGCCAGCAGTGACCCCCGGACAGGGGACGAGACCCAGTACTTC. Its protein is CASSDPRTGDETQYF.

J is TRBJ1-1 and V is TRBV29-1; D is unclear. Germline assignment: CDR1 SQVTM and CDR2 ANQGSEA. V gave up 5 bases and J gave up 4 bases, with 8 bases separating them. This CDR3 spans 11 amino acids. The CDR3 sequence is CSVSLGTEAFF. CDR3 sequence (DNA): TGCAGCGTTTCGCTAGGCACTGAAGCTTTCTTT.

Within the sample, this clone is medium-sized. V gene TRBV4-1 combines with J gene TRBJ2-7, with no clear D. Trimming took off 0 bases at V and 0 bases at J, with 9 bases between the two ends. The CDR3 runs to 15 residues. Germline loops: CDR1 MGHRA, CDR2 YSYEKL. The CDR3 is CASSQDSRSSYEQYF. CDR3 nucleotides: TGCGCCAGCAGCCAAGATAGTCGTAGCTCCTACGAGCAGTACTTC.

The rearrangement links TRBV27 to TRBJ2-7, with a tentative D call TRBD1 (5 bases). Trimming took off 2 bases at V and 3 bases at J, with 8 bases between the two ends. The CDR3 loop spans 13 amino acids. Germline V lookup: CDR1 MNHEY, CDR2 SMNVEV (reference sequence). In DNA form, the CDR3 reads TGTGCCAGCAGTTTAAGGGGTCTCTACGAGCAGTACTTC. Its translation: CASSLRGLYEQYF.

The chain links TRBV4-1 to TRBJ2-3, with D perhaps matching TRBD2 (6 bases). Looked up from germline, CDR1 is MGHRA and CDR2 is YSYEKL. Trimming took 0 bases from V and 3 from J, leaving 16 bases between them. This CDR3 has 17 residues. Here the CDR3 reads CASSQDLTASATDTQYF. CDR3 nucleotides: TGCGCCAGCAGCCAAGATCTCACGGCTAGCGCGACAGATACGCAGTATTTT.